This entry lists 16 T cell receptor beta chains sequenced from one sample in a study of resident and recirculating memory T cells in vitiligo. The repertoire was sequenced with immunoSEQ multiplex PCR; TCRdb's copy has only in-frame clones and lacks some. The table has about 76,000 clones, about 91% seen once; the top ten hold about 5%. The sequenced sample was blood. These receptor sequences come from a male donor with vitiligo.

The chain employs TRBV28 and TRBJ1-4, with 7 bases aligning to TRBD1. V trimming: 7 bases; J trimming: 5 bases; junction bases outside the gene matches: 10. Per the germline V gene, CDR1 is MDHEN and CDR2 is SYDVKM. CDR3 length: 15 amino acids. The CDR3 nucleotides read TGTGCCAGCATTTCGCCGGGACAGTGGAATGAAAAACTGTTTTTT. Its translation is CASISPGQWNEKLFF.

The chain is built from TRBV2 and TRBJ2-1; a weak D match, TRBD2 (6 bases). V lost 3 bases and J lost 0, with 9 bases in between. CDR1 SNHLY and CDR2 FYNNEI come from the germline V gene. CDR3 size: 15 residues. The CDR3 spells CASSDGGSSYNEQFF. The CDR3 DNA follows: TGTGCCAGCAGTGATGGGGGGAGCTCCTACAATGAGCAGTTCTTC. The full variable domain, rest sourced from reference TRBV2 and TRBJ2-1, is EPEVTQTPSHQVTQMGQEVILRCVPISNHLYFYWYRQILGQKVEFLVSFYNNEISEKSEIFDDQFSVERPDGSNFTLKIRSTKLEDSAMYFCASSDGGSSYNEQFFGPGTRLTVL.

The V gene is TRBV30, the J gene TRBJ2-1, with 8 bases that match TRBD1. Unmatched junction bases numbered 5, after V lost 2 bases and J lost 5 bases. This CDR3 is 14 amino acids long. In germline, CDR1 is GTSNPN, CDR2 SVGIG (reference sequence). This CDR3 reads CAWSFQGAHNEQFF. CDR3 nucleotide sequence: TGTGCCTGGAGTTTTCAGGGGGCCCACAATGAGCAGTTCTTC.

The J gene is TRBJ2-6, the V gene TRBV5-1; D perhaps matches TRBD2 (5 bases). Germline-derived CDR1 and CDR2 are SGHRS and YFSETQ. Trimming cost V 5 bases and J 0 bases, with 18 bases left between them. This CDR3 spans 18 amino acids. The CDR3 DNA is TGCGCCAGCAGTAGGGCCCGGGGTTCGGGCTCTGGGGCCAACGTCCTGACTTTC. Translation: CASSRARGSGSGANVLTF.

V is TRBV5-6 and J is TRBJ2-1; D gene ambiguous. Trimming cost V 2 bases and J 5 bases, with 2 bases left between them. Germline CDR1 SGHDT, CDR2 YYEEEE. The CDR3 has 11 residues. DNA for the CDR3: TGTGCCAGCAGCTTTAACAATGAGCAGTTCTTC. Translation: CASSFNNEQFF.

This chain joins TRBV9 and TRBJ2-3; TRBD2 is a possible D gene (5 bases). V lost 0 bases, J lost 5 bases, and 10 bases lay in between. The CDR3 is made up of 14 amino acids. CDR1 and CDR2 (germline): SGDLS, YYNGEE. Here the CDR3 DNA reads TGTGCCAGCAGCGTAGTGGGAGCTTTAGATACGCAGTATTTT. Translation: CASSVVGALDTQYF.

The chain links TRBV11-2 to TRBJ2-3; 7 nucleotides line up with TRBD1. J lost 3 bases, V lost 5 bases, and 5 bases had no gene match. The germline V gene has CDR1 SGHAT and CDR2 FQNNGV. The CDR3 covers 14 residues. CDR3: CASSPPTGTDTQYF. As DNA, the CDR3 is TGTGCCAGCAGCCCACCGACAGGGACAGATACGCAGTATTTT.

The genes are TRBV21-1 and TRBJ2-1; the table names TRBD2, a call not compared with the DNA. TRBV21-1 counts as a pseudogene. The CDR3 runs 17 residues. CDR3 sequence (DNA): TGTGCCAGCAGCAAATTGCATCCTAGCGGGAGGAAGAATGAGCAGTTCTTC. Its protein product is CASSKLHPSGRKNEQFF.

V is TRBV4-2 and J is TRBJ1-5, with 7 bases aligning to TRBD1. CDR1 and CDR2 from the germline V gene are LGHNA and YNFKEQ. This CDR3 region has 16 residues. V lost 4 bases, J lost 3 bases, and 9 bases stayed unmatched. The CDR3 DNA reads as TGTGCCAGCAGCCCCGTGCACGGGACAGACAATCAGCCCCAGCATTTT. It encodes CASSPVHGTDNQPQHF.

This rearrangement joins TRBV28 to TRBJ2-1, with 7 nucleotides matching TRBD2. From germline, CDR1 is MDHEN and CDR2 SYDVKM. The CDR3 totals 17 residues. V dropped 7 bases and J dropped 7; count of bases not matched to a gene: 19. The CDR3 DNA follows: TGTGCCAGCACCCTACCGTATAAGAGAGGGCGGGGGAATGAGCAGTTCTTC. Its translation is CASTLPYKRGRGNEQFF.

This clone is a singleton in its sample. J is TRBJ2-1 and V is TRBV29-1; 7 nucleotides align to TRBD2. Germline lookup yields CDR1 SQVTM and CDR2 ANQGSEA. After removal of 3 bases from V and 10 bases from J, the junction contained 9 bases not matched to a gene. CDR3 size: 13 residues. This chain's CDR3 is CSVDAGARGEQFF. CDR3 in DNA: TGCAGCGTTGACGCGGGAGCGCGGGGGGAGCAGTTCTTC.

The chain links TRBV18 to TRBJ1-3; D might be TRBD1 (6 bases). This CDR3 contains 16 residues. Trimming removed 3 bases at V and 0 bases at J, with 12 bases between. CDR1 is KGHSH, CDR2 LQKENI, per germline. CDR3 DNA: TGTGCCAGCTCACCCCGGACAGAGAGCTCTGGAAACACCATATATTTT. Its protein product is CASSPRTESSGNTIYF.

V is TRBV5-1 and J is TRBJ2-7; no reliable D call. Germline lookup yields CDR1 SGHRS and CDR2 YFSETQ. CDR3 length equals 11 residues. The V end lost 7 bases, the J end lost 0 bases, and 5 bases lay between the germline ends. Here the CDR3 reads CASRASYEQYF. The CDR3, as DNA: TGCGCCAGCCGAGCCTCCTACGAGCAGTACTTC.

The genes are TRBV11-1 and TRBJ1-2; D not certain. V dropped 5 bases and J dropped 7 bases, with 11 bases sitting between them. Looked up from germline, CDR1 is SGHAT and CDR2 is FQDESV (reference sequence). The length of the CDR3 is 12 residues. The CDR3, as DNA: TGTGCCAGCAGCCCCCCAGTTGGTGGCTACACCTTC. Encoded protein: CASSPPVGGYTF.

The chain links TRBV27 to TRBJ1-5; D ambiguous. Germline V gives CDR1 MNHEY, CDR2 SMNVEV (reference sequence). The CDR3 totals 13 residues. The V end was cut by 0 bases, the J end by 7 bases, with 7 bases between. CDR3 sequence: CASSLSGRQPQHF. In DNA, the CDR3 is TGTGCCAGCAGTTTATCGGGGAGGCAGCCCCAGCATTTT.

This sequence joins TRBV7-6 and TRBJ2-5, with D possibly being TRBD2 (6 bases). This CDR3 has 14 amino acids. Germline V gene data show CDR1 as SGHVS and CDR2 as FNYEAQ. V lost 7 bases, J lost 5 bases, and 17 bases lay in between. Here the CDR3 reads CASTTPGGRETQYF. For the CDR3, the DNA is TGTGCCAGCACCACCCCCGGGGGTAGGGAGACCCAGTACTTC.